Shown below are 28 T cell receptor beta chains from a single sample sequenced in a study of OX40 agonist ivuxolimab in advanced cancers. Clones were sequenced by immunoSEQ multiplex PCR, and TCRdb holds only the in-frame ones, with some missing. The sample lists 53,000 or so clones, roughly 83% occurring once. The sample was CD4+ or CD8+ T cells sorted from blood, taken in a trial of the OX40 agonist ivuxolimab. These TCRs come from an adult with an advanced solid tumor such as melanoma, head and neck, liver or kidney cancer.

CDR3 nucleotides: TGTGCCAGCAGCGTCGGGCCCTTAATCATGAACATTCAGTACTTC. It encodes CASSVGPLIMNIQYF. The rearrangement joins TRBV9 to TRBJ2-4, with D uncertain. Germline loops: CDR1 SGDLS, CDR2 YYNGEE. V lost 2 bases, J lost 7 bases, and 16 bases lay in between. The CDR3 has 15 amino acids.

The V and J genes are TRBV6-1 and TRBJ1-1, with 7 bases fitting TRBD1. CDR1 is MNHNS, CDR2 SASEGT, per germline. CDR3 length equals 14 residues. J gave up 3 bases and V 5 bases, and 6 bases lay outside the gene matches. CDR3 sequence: CASSRGGWDTEAFF. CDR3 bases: TGTGCCAGCAGTCGAGGGGGCTGGGACACTGAAGCTTTCTTT.

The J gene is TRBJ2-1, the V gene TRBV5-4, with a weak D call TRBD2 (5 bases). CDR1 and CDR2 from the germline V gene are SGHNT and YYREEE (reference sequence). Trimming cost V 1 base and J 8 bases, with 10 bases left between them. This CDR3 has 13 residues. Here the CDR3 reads CASSLPGGDEQFF. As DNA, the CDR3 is TGTGCCAGCAGCTTGCCAGGAGGCGATGAGCAGTTCTTC. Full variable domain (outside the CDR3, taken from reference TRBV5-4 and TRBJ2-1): ETGVTQSPTHLIKTRGQQVTLRCSSQSGHNTVSWYQQALGQGPQFIFQYYREEENGRGNFPPRFSGLQFPNYSSELNVNALELDDSALYLCASSLPGGDEQFFGPGTRLTVL.

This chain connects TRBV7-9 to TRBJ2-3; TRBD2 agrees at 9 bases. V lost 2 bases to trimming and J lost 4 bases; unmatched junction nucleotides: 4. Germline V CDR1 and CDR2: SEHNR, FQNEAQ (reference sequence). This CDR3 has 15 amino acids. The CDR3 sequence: CASSLMAGGADTQYF. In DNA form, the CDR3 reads TGTGCCAGCAGCTTAATGGCGGGAGGGGCAGATACGCAGTATTTT.

The CDR3 DNA sequence: TGTGCCAGTAGTCCCGCCGGGGGGCTTTTAAATCAGCCCCAGCATTTT. It translates to CASSPAGGLLNQPQHF. This chain connects TRBV19 to TRBJ1-5; possible D gene TRBD1, 6 bases. Germline V lookup: CDR1 LNHDA, CDR2 SQIVND (reference sequence). The CDR3 length is 16 residues. With 5 bases removed from V and 4 bases from J, the gap between germline ends came to 18 bases.

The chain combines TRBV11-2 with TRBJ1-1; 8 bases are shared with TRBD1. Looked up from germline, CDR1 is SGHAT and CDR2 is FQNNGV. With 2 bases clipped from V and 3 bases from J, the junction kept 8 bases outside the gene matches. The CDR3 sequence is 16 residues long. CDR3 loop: CASSLRWGQVDTEAFF. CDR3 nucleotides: TGTGCCAGCAGCTTAAGGTGGGGACAGGTGGACACTGAAGCTTTCTTT.

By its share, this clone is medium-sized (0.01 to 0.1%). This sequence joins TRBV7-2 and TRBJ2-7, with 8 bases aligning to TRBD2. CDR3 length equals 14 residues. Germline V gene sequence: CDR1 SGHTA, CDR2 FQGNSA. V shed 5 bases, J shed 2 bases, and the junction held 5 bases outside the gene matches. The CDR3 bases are TGTGCCAGCAGCAAAATAGCGGGAACCTACGAGCAGTACTTC. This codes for CASSKIAGTYEQYF.

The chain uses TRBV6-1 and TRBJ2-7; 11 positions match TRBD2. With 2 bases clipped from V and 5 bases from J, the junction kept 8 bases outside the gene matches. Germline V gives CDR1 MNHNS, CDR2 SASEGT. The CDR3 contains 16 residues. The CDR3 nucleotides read TGTGCCAGCAGTGAACTACCTAGCGGGAGGTTCGACGAGCAGTACTTC. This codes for CASSELPSGRFDEQYF.

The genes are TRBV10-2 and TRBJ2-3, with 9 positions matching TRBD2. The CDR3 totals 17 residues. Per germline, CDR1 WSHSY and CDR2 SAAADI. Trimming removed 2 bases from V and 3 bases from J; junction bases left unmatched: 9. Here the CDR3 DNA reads TGCGCCAGCAGTGAGGAGGGTGCGGGAGGGCCAACAGATACGCAGTATTTT. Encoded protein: CASSEEGAGGPTDTQYF.

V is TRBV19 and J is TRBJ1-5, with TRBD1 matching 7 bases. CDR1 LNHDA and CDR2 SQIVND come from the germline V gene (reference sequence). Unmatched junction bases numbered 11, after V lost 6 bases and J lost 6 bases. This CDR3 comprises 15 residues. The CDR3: CASSLVEGAGQPQHF. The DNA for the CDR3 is TGTGCCAGTAGCCTCGTGGAGGGGGCCGGTCAGCCCCAGCATTTT.

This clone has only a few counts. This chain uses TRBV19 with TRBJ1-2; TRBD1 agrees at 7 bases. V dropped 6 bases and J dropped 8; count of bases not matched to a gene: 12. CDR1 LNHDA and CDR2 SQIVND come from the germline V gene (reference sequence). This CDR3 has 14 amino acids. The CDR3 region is CASRLTGVTLGYTF. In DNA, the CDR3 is TGTGCCAGTAGACTTACAGGGGTAACGCTCGGCTACACCTTC.

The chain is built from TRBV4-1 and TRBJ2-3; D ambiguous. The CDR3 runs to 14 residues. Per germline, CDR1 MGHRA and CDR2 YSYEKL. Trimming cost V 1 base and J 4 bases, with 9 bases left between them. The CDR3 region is CASSQGTISDTQYF. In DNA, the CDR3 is TGCGCCAGCAGCCAAGGGACCATATCAGATACGCAGTATTTT.

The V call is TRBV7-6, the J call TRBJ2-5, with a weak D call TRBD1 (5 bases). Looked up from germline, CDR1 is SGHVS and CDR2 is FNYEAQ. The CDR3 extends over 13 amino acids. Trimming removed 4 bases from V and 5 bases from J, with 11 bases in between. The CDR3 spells CASSWGLSETQYF. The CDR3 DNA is TGTGCCAGCAGCTGGGGCTTGTCGGAGACCCAGTACTTC.

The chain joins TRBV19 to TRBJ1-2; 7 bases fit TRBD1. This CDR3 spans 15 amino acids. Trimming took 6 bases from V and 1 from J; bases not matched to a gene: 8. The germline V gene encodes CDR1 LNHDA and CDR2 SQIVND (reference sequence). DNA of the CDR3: TGTGCCAGTAGGGACCGGGACAGACTTAACTATGGCTACACCTTC. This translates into CASRDRDRLNYGYTF.

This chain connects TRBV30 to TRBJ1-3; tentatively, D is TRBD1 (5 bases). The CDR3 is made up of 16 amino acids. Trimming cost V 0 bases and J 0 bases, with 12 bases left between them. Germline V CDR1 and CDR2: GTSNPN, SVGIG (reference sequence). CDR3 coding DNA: TGTGCCTGGAGTGTAGGGGATTACTCCTCTGGAAACACCATATATTTT. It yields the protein CAWSVGDYSSGNTIYF.

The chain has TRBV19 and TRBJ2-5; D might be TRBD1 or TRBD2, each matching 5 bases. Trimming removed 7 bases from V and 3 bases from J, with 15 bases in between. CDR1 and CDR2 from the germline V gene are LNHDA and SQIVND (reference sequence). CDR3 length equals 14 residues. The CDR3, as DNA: TGTGCCAGTAACAATGGGGGTTCAGAAGAGACCCAGTACTTC. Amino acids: CASNNGGSEETQYF.

The CDR3, as DNA: TGCGCCAGCAGTGAGGCGGGAGGGGAGCAGTACTTC. The encoded protein is CASSEAGGEQYF. The chain is built from TRBV10-2 and TRBJ2-7, with 9 bases that match TRBD2. The CDR3 consists of 12 residues. Germline trimming cut 2 bases from V and 7 bases from J; bases unmatched to any gene: 0. CDR1 is WSHSY and CDR2 is SAAADI in the germline V gene.

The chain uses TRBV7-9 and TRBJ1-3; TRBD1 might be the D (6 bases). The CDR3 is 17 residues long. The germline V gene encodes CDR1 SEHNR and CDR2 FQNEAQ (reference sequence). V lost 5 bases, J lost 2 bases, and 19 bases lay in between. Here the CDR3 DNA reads TGTGCCAGCAGCAGAGGGGGTATCGGGGGAACTGGAAACACCATATATTTT. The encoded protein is CASSRGGIGGTGNTIYF.

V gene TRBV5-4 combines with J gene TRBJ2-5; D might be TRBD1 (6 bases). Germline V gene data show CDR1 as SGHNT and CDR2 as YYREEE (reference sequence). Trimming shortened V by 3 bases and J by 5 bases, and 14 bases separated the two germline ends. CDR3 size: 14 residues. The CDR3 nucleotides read TGTGCCAGCAGCTCCCGGGCCCAGGGGGAGACCCAGTACTTC. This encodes CASSSRAQGETQYF.

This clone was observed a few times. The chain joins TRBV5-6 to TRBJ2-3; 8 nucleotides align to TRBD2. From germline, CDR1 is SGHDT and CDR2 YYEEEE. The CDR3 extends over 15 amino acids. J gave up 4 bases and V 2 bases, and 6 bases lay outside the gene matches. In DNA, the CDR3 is TGTGCCAGCAGCTTTCCTACTAGCGGTCCAGATACGCAGTATTTT. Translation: CASSFPTSGPDTQYF.

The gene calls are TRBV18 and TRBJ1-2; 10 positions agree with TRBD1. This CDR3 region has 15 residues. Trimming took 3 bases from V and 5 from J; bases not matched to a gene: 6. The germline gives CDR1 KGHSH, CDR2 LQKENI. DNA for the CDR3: TGTGCCAGCTCACCGAACGAGGACAGGGGGTATGGCTACACCTTC. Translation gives CASSPNEDRGYGYTF.

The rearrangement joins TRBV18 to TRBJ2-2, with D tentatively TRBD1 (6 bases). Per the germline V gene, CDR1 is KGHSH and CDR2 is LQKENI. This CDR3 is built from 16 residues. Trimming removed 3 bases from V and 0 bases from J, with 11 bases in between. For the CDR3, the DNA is TGTGCCAGCTCACCCGGTAGGACAGCGAACACCGGGGAGCTGTTTTTT. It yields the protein CASSPGRTANTGELFF. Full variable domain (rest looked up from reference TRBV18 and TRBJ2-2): NAGVMQNPRHLVRRRGQEARLRCSPMKGHSHVYWYRQLPEEGLKFMVYLQKENIIDESGMPKERFSAEFPKEGPSILRIQQVVRGDSAAYFCASSPGRTANTGELFFGEGSRLTVL.

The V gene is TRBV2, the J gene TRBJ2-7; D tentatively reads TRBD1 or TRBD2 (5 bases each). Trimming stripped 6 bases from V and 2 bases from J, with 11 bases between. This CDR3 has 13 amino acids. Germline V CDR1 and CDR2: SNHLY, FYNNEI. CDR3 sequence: CASRRDGPYEQYF. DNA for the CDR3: TGTGCCAGCAGAAGGGACGGTCCCTACGAGCAGTACTTC.

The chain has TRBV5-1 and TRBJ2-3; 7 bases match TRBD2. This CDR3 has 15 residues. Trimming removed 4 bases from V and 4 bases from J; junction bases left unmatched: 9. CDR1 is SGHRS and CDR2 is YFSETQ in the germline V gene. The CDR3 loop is CASSPAGGSPDTQYF. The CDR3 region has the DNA TGCGCCAGCAGCCCAGCCGGCGGGAGCCCAGATACGCAGTATTTT.

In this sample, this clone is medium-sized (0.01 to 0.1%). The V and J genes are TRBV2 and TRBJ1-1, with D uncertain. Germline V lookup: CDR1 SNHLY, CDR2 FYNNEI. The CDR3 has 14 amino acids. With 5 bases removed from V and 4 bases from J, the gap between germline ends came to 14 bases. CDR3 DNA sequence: TGTGCCAGCAGTCTACGGTCGGGGAGCACTGAAGCTTTCTTT. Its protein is CASSLRSGSTEAFF.

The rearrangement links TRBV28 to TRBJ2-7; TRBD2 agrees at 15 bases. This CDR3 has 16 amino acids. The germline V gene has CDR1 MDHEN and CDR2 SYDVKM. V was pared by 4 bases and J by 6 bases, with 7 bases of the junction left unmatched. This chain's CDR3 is CASSSGTSGRPSEQYF. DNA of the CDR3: TGTGCCAGCAGTTCCGGGACTAGCGGGAGGCCTAGCGAGCAGTACTTC.

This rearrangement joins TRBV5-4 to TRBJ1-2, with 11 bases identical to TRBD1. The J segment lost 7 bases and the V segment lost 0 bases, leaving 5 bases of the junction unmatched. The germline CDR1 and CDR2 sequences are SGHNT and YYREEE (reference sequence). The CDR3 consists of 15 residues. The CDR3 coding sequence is TGTGCCAGCAGCTTGGCCGGGACAGGGGGTGGTGGCTACACCTTC. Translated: CASSLAGTGGGGYTF.

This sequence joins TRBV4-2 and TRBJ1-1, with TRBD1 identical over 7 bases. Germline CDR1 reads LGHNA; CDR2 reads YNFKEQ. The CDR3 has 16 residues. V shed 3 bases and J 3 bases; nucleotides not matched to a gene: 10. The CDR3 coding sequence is TGTGCCAGCAGCCACAACAGGGGTGCAGGGGACACTGAAGCTTTCTTT. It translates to CASSHNRGAGDTEAFF.